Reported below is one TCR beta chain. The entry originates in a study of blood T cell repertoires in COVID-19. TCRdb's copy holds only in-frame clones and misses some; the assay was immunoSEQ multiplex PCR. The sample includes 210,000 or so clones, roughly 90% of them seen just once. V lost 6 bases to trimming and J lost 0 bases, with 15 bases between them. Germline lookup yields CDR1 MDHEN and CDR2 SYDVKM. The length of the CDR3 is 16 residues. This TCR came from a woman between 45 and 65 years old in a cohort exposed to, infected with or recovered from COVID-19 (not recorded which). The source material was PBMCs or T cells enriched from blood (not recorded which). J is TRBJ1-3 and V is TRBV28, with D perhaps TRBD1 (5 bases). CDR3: CASSAGDRISGNTIYF. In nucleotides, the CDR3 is TGTGCCAGCAGCGCGGGGGACCGAATCTCTGGAAACACCATATATTTT. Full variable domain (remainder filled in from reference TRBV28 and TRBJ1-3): DVKVTQSSRYLVKRTGEKVFLECVQDMDHENMFWYRQDPGLGLRLIYFSYDVKMKEKGDIPEGYSVSREKKERFSLILESASTNQTSMYLCASSAGDRISGNTIYFGEGSWLTVV.